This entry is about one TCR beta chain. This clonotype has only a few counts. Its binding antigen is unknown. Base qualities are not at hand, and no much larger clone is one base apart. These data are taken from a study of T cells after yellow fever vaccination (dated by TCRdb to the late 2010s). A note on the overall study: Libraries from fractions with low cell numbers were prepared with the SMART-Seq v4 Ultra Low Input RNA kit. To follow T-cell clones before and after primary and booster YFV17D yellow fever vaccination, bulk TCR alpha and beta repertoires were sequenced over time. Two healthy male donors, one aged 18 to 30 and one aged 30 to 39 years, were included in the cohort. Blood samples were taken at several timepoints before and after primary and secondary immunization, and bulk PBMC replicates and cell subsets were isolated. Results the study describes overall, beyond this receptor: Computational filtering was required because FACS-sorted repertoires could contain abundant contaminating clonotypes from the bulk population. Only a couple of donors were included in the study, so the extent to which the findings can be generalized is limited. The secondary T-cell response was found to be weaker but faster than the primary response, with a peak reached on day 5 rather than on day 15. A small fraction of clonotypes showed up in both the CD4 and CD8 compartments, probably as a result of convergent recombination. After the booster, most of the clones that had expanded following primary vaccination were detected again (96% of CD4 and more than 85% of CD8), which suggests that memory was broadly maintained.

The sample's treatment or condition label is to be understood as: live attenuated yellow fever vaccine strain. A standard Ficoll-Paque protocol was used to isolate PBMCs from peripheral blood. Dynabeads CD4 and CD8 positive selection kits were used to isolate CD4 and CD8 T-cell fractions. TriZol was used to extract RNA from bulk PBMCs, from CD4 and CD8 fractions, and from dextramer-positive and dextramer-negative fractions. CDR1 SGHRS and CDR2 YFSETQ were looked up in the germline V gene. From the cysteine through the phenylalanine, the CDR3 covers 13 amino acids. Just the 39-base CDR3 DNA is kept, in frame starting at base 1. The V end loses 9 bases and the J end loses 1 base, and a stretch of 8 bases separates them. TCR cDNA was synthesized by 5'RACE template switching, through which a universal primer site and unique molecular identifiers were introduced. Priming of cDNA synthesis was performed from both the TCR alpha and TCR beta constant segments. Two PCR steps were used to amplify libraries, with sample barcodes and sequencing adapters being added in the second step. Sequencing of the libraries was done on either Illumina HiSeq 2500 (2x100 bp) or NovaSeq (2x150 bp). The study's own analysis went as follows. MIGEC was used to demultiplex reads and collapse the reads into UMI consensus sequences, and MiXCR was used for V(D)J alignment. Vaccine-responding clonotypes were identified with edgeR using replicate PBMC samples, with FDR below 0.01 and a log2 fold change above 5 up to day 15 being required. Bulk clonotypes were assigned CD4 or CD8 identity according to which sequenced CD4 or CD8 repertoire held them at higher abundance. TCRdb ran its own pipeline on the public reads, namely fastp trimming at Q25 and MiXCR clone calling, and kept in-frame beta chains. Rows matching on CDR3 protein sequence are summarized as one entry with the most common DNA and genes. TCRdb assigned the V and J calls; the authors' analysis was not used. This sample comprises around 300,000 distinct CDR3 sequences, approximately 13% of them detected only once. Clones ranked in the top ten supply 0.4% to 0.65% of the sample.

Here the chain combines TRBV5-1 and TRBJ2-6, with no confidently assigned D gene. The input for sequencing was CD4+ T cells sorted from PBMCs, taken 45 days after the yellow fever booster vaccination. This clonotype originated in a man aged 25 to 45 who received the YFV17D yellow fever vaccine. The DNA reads TGCGCCACCTCCCCGTCTGGGGCCAACGTCCTGACTTTC. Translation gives CATSPSGANVLTF. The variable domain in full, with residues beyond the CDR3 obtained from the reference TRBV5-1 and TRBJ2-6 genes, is KAGVTQTPRYLIKTRGQQVTLSCSPISGHRSVSWYQQTPGQGLQFLFEYFSETQRNKGNFPGRFSGRQFSNSRSEMNVSTLELGDSALYLCATSPSGANVLTFGAGSRLTVL.